The 3 T cell receptor beta chains below all came from one sample that was sequenced in a study of stem cell transplantation in POMP-related autoinflammatory disease. Sequencing used immunoSEQ multiplex PCR; TCRdb keeps in-frame clones, though not all of them. The sample gives approximately 1,500 clones, 80% to 85% of which show up once; 25% to 30% is in the top ten. Sequences were obtained from Tregs from PBMCs. All receptors come from a human donor in good health.

This clone was recorded once. The rearrangement joins TRBV27 to TRBJ1-4, with D tentatively TRBD1 (6 bases). This CDR3 has 16 residues. CDR1 is MNHEY, CDR2 SMNVEV, per germline (reference sequence). Trimming removed 5 bases from V and 3 bases from J, with 16 bases in between. The CDR3 is CASSHGTTSANEKLFF. For the CDR3, the DNA is TGTGCCAGCAGTCACGGGACAACCTCGGCTAATGAAAAACTGTTTTTT.

This chain uses TRBV7-3 with TRBJ2-2; 9 bases fit TRBD2. Per germline, CDR1 SGHTA and CDR2 FQGTGA. The CDR3 is 19 amino acids. V was clipped by 5 bases and J by 3 bases; unmatched bases: 16. The CDR3 nucleotides are TGTGCCAGCAGCCTAGAGCCGGGGCTAGCGGGGCCATACACCGGGGAGCTGTTTTTT. It yields the protein CASSLEPGLAGPYTGELFF.

The rearrangement joins TRBV5-1 to TRBJ1-4; 9 nucleotides match TRBD1. With 3 bases clipped from V and 11 bases from J, the junction kept 11 bases outside the gene matches. The germline V gene encodes CDR1 SGHRS and CDR2 YFSETQ. This CDR3 has 15 residues. CDR3 nucleotides: TGCGCCAGCAGCTCCGGACAGGGGAGGTACACTAAACTGTTTTTT. Amino acid sequence: CASSSGQGRYTKLFF.